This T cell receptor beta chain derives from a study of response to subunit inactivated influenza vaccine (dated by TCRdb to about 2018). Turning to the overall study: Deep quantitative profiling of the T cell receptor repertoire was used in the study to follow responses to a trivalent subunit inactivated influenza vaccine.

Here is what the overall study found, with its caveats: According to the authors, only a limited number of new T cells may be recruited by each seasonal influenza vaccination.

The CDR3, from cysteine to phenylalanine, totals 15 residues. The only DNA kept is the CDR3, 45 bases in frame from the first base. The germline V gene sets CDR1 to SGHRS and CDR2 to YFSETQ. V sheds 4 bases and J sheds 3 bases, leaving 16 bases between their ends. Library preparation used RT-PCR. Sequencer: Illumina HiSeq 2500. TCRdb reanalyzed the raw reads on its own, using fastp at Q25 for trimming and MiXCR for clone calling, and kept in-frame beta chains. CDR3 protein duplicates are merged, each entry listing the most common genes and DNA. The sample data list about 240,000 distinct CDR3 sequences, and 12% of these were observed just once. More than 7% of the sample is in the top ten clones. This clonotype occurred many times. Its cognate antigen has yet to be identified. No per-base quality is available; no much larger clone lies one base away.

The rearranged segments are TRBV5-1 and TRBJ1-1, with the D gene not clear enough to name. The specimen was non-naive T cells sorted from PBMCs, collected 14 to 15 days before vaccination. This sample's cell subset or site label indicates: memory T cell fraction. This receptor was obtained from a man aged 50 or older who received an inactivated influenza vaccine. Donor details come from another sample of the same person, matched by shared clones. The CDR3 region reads CASSPRTDGYTEAFF. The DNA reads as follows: TGCGCCAGCAGCCCACGAACTGACGGATACACTGAAGCTTTCTTT. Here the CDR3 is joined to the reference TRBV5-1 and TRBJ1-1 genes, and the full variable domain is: KAGVTQTPRYLIKTRGQQVTLSCSPISGHRSVSWYQQTPGQGLQFLFEYFSETQRNKGNFPGRFSGRQFSNSRSEMNVSTLELGDSALYLCASSPRTDGYTEAFFGQGTRLTVV.